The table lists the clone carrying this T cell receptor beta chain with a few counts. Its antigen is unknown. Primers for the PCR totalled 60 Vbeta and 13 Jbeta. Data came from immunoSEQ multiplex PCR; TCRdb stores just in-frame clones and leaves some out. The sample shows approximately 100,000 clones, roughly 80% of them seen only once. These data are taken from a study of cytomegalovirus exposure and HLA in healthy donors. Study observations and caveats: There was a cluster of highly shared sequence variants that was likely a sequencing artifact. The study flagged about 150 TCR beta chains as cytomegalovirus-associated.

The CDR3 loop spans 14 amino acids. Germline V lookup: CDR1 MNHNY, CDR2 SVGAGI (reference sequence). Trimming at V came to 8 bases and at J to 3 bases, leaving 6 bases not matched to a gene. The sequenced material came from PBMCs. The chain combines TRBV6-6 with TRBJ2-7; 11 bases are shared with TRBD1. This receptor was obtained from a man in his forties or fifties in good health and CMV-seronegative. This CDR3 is CASGPGQGVYEQYF. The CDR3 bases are TGTGCCAGCGGCCCGGGACAGGGGGTCTACGAGCAGTACTTC.